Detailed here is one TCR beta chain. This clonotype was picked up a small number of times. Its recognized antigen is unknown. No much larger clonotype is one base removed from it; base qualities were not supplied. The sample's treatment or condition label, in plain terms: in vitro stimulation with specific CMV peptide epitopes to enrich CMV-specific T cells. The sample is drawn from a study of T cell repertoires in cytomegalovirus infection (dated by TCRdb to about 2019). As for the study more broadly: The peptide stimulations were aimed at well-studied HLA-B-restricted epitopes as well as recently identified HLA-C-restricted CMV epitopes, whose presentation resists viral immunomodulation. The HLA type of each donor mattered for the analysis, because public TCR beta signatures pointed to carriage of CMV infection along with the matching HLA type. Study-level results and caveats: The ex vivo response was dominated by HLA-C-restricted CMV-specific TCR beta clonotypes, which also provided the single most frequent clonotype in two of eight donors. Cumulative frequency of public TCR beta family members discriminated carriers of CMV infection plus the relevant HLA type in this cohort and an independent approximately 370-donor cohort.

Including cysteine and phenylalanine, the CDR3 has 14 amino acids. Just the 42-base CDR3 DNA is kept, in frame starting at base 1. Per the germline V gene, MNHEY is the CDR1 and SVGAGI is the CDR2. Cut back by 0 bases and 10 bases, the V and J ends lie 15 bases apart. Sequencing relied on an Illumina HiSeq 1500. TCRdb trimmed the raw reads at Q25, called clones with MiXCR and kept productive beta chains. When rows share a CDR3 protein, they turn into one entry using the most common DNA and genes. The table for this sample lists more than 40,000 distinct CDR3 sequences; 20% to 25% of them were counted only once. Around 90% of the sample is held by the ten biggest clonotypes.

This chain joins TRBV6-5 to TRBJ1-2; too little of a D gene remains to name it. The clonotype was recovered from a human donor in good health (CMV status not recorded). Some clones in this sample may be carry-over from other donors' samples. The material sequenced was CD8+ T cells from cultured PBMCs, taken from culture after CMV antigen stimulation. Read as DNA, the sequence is TGTGCCAGCAGTTACTCTGTTATGCCAGAGGTCTACACCTTC. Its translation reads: CASSYSVMPEVYTF.